What follows are 21 T cell receptor beta chains derived from one specimen sequenced in a study of T cells after yellow fever vaccination. TCRdb processed the 5' RACE reads anew with MiXCR; each CDR3 protein has one entry. The sample carries 230,000 or so distinct CDR3 sequences, approximately 3.6% recorded once. The starting material was PBMCs, obtained 15 days after the yellow fever booster vaccination. The receptor set was obtained from a man aged 18 to 35 who received the YFV17D yellow fever vaccine.

This clonotype was picked up many times. This rearrangement joins TRBV7-9 to TRBJ2-2, with 7 bases matching TRBD2. J gave up 6 bases and V 5 bases, and 15 bases lay outside the gene matches. The germline CDR1 and CDR2 sequences are SEHNR and FQNEAQ (reference sequence). The CDR3 length is 17 residues. CDR3: CASSTRTAGFLSGELFF. DNA of the CDR3: TGTGCCAGCAGCACGCGAACAGCGGGGTTCCTTTCCGGGGAGCTGTTTTTT.

Ten or more counts support this clonotype. J is TRBJ2-3 and V is TRBV10-3; D is unresolved. Germline-derived CDR1 and CDR2 are ENHRY and SYGVKD. CDR3 length: 14 amino acids. The V end lost 3 bases, the J end lost 0 bases, and 7 bases lay between the germline ends. In DNA, the CDR3 is TGTGCCATCAGTGATGTGGCCAGCACAGATACGCAGTATTTT. Its translation is CAISDVASTDTQYF.

This clonotype was seen ten or more times. V is TRBV5-1 and J is TRBJ2-5; D not certain. The CDR3 consists of 14 residues. The germline V gene encodes CDR1 SGHRS and CDR2 YFSETQ. V dropped 2 bases and J dropped 4 bases, with 12 bases sitting between them. The CDR3 sequence is CASSFGARGETQYF. The CDR3 nucleotides are TGCGCCAGCAGCTTTGGAGCGCGAGGAGAGACCCAGTACTTC.

This clonotype was detected many times. This sequence joins TRBV19 and TRBJ1-1; no firm D call. Germline V gives CDR1 LNHDA, CDR2 SQIVND (reference sequence). V lost 4 bases and J lost 4, with 10 bases in between. This CDR3 comprises 13 residues. The chain's CDR3 is CASSNHELTEAFF. CDR3 in DNA: TGTGCCAGTAGTAACCATGAGCTCACTGAAGCTTTCTTT.

There are many counts of this clonotype. The V and J genes are TRBV27 and TRBJ1-3; 9 bases line up with TRBD1. V trimming: 5 bases; J trimming: 1 base; junction bases outside the gene matches: 0. The CDR3 contains 14 residues. Germline CDR1 reads MNHEY; CDR2 reads SMNVEV (reference sequence). The CDR3 protein is CASSGQGSGNTIYF. In DNA form, the CDR3 reads TGTGCCAGCAGTGGACAGGGGTCTGGAAACACCATATATTTT.

This clonotype has more than one count but fewer than ten. This chain links TRBV19 with TRBJ1-2; the D gene is possibly TRBD1 (5 bases). Trimming shortened V by 6 bases and J by 2 bases, and 19 bases separated the two germline ends. This CDR3 is built from 16 residues. Germline V gene sequence: CDR1 LNHDA, CDR2 SQIVND (reference sequence). CDR3 in amino acids: CASRHPIWTRNYGYTF. In DNA, the CDR3 is TGTGCCAGTAGACATCCAATTTGGACACGAAACTATGGCTACACCTTC. The full variable domain, its missing parts supplied by reference TRBV19 and TRBJ1-2, is DGGITQSPKYLFRKEGQNVTLSCEQNLNHDAMYWYRQDPGQGLRLIYYSQIVNDFQKGDIAEGYSVSREKKESFPLTVTSAQKNPTAFYLCASRHPIWTRNYGYTFGSGTRLTVV.

There are many counts of this clonotype. The rearrangement links TRBV12-3 or TRBV12-4 to TRBJ2-4; perhaps TRBD1 as D (7 bases). This CDR3 region has 14 residues. V was pared by 6 bases and J by 5 bases, with 14 bases between. The CDR3 here is CASRATGRQNIQYF. The CDR3 DNA reads as TGTGCCAGCAGGGCGACAGGGAGGCAAAACATTCAGTACTTC.

This clonotype came up many times. The chain joins TRBV20-1 to TRBJ1-2; D is unresolved. V lost 1 base and J lost 0, with 12 bases in between. Per germline, CDR1 DFQATT and CDR2 SNEGSKA (reference sequence). This CDR3 comprises 15 residues. The CDR3 loop reads CSARVVNSPNYGYTF. CDR3 nucleotide sequence: TGCAGTGCTAGAGTAGTGAACAGTCCTAACTATGGCTACACCTTC.

This clonotype was counted at least ten times. The chain joins TRBV7-6 to TRBJ2-1; a weak D match, TRBD2 (6 bases). The CDR3 is 16 amino acids. In germline, CDR1 is SGHVS, CDR2 FNYEAQ. Trimming took off 4 bases at V and 4 bases at J, with 17 bases between the two ends. The CDR3 sequence is CASSYGPPGGYNEQFF. In DNA, the CDR3 is TGTGCCAGCAGCTACGGACCACCTGGGGGGTACAATGAGCAGTTCTTC.

This clonotype was observed at least ten times. V is TRBV27 and J is TRBJ2-7; tentative D call: TRBD2 (6 bases). Germline values: CDR1 MNHEY, CDR2 SMNVEV (reference sequence). This CDR3 contains 16 residues. V lost 4 bases and J lost 4, with 20 bases in between. The CDR3: CASSSPLAILLYEQYV. The CDR3 nucleotides are TGTGCCAGCAGTTCCCCGCTAGCGATACTCCTATACGAGCAGTACGTC.

This clonotype was detected ten times or more. The rearrangement links TRBV7-8 to TRBJ2-7; TRBD1 aligns across 11 bases. Germline V lookup: CDR1 SGHVS, CDR2 FQNEAQ. V trimming: 5 bases; J trimming: 9 bases; junction bases outside the gene matches: 12. CDR3 length equals 15 residues. The chain's CDR3 is CASSHPLTGTGGQYF. The CDR3 DNA follows: TGTGCCAGCAGCCACCCCCTCACCGGGACAGGGGGGCAGTACTTC.

This clonotype was seen ten or more times. V and J are TRBV29-1 and TRBJ2-3; the D gene is possibly TRBD2 (6 bases). Per the germline V gene, CDR1 is SQVTM and CDR2 is ANQGSEA. The CDR3 runs to 13 residues. The V gene lost 3 bases and the J gene lost 2 bases, with 9 bases spanning the gap. Written as DNA, the CDR3 is TGCAGCGTTGACGCGGGGTACACAGATACGCAGTATTTT. Protein sequence: CSVDAGYTDTQYF.

This clonotype was counted many times. V is TRBV5-1 and J is TRBJ2-5; D may be TRBD1 (7 bases). V lost 0 bases to trimming and J lost 4 bases, with 10 bases between them. CDR1 and CDR2 from the germline V gene are SGHRS and YFSETQ. The CDR3 runs to 14 residues. The CDR3 DNA is TGCGCCAGCAGCTTGGGACAGGGAGGAGAGACCCAGTACTTC. It yields the protein CASSLGQGGETQYF. The entire variable domain, with the rest obtained from reference TRBV5-1 and TRBJ2-5, is as follows: KAGVTQTPRYLIKTRGQQVTLSCSPISGHRSVSWYQQTPGQGLQFLFEYFSETQRNKGNFPGRFSGRQFSNSRSEMNVSTLELGDSALYLCASSLGQGGETQYFGPGTRLLVL.

At least ten counts were recorded for this clonotype. The chain uses TRBV19 and TRBJ2-4; D is tentatively TRBD1 or TRBD2 (6 bases each). The CDR3 contains 12 residues. The germline gives CDR1 LNHDA, CDR2 SQIVND (reference sequence). V was clipped by 8 bases and J by 9 bases, with 14 bases between them. The CDR3 region is CASGGGLGIQYF. CDR3 bases: TGTGCCAGTGGAGGGGGGCTGGGCATTCAGTACTTC. Together with reference TRBV19 and TRBJ2-4, the CDR3 gives the full variable domain: DGGITQSPKYLFRKEGQNVTLSCEQNLNHDAMYWYRQDPGQGLRLIYYSQIVNDFQKGDIAEGYSVSREKKESFPLTVTSAQKNPTAFYLCASGGGLGIQYFGAGTRLSVL.

This clonotype was recorded many times. This chain uses TRBV12-3 or TRBV12-4 with TRBJ1-2; TRBD1 aligns across 8 bases. With V trimmed by 6 bases and J by 5 bases, 2 bases remained unmatched. The CDR3 spans 12 residues. The CDR3 here is CASRTGEYGYTF. The CDR3 DNA reads TGTGCCAGCAGGACAGGGGAATATGGCTACACCTTC.

This clonotype was recorded at least ten times. This chain links TRBV18 with TRBJ1-1, with D maybe TRBD1 (5 bases). The CDR3 runs to 15 residues. V lost 1 base and J 2 bases, leaving 11 bases between the germline ends. The germline V gene has CDR1 KGHSH and CDR2 LQKENI. CDR3 loop: CASSPRGAGNTEAFF. The CDR3 DNA reads as TGTGCCAGCTCACCACGAGGGGCAGGCAACACTGAAGCTTTCTTT.

This clonotype was counted ten times or more. The DNA of the CDR3 is TGTGCCAGCAGCCCTAGGGCGAACACTGAAGCTTTCTTT. Encoded protein: CASSPRANTEAFF. The V gene is TRBV7-3, the J gene TRBJ1-1, with D hard to call. Germline V CDR1 and CDR2: SGHTA, FQGTGA. CDR3 length equals 13 residues. The V end lost 5 bases, the J end lost 1 base, and 8 bases lay between the germline ends.

The chain has TRBV27 and TRBJ2-3; 9 nucleotides align to TRBD1. J was trimmed by 2 bases and V by 6 bases; bases with no gene match: 18. CDR3 length: 19 residues. Germline V gene data show CDR1 as MNHEY and CDR2 as SMNVEV (reference sequence). The CDR3 DNA reads as TGTGCCAGCAGACGACCGGGACAGGGATCGGGCAAGAACACAGATACGCAGTATTTT. This gives the protein CASRRPGQGSGKNTDTQYF.

This clonotype has ten or more counts. The J gene is TRBJ1-3, the V gene TRBV20-1, with D unresolved. The CDR3 length is 14 residues. The germline CDR1 and CDR2 sequences are DFQATT and SNEGSKA (reference sequence). The CDR3 loop reads CSALLPVPEDTIYF. For the CDR3, the DNA is TGCAGCGCCCTCCTGCCGGTCCCAGAGGACACCATATATTTT.

The genes are TRBV5-4 and TRBJ2-2, with 8 positions matching TRBD1. With 0 bases clipped from V and 3 bases from J, the junction kept 10 bases outside the gene matches. Germline V gene lookup returns CDR1 SGHNT and CDR2 YYREEE (reference sequence). This CDR3 has 18 amino acids. The CDR3 nucleotides are TGTGCCAGCAGCTTGGCGGTTTTCGACAGGGGTTACACCGGGGAGCTGTTTTTT. Translation gives CASSLAVFDRGYTGELFF.

This clonotype came up many times. The rearrangement uses TRBV20-1 and TRBJ2-1; D gene unclear. The CDR3 contains 12 residues. Germline CDR1 and CDR2: DFQATT and SNEGSKA (reference sequence). V was trimmed by 5 bases and J by 8 bases, leaving 13 bases between them. The CDR3 loop is CSASGSKDEQFF. In DNA, the CDR3 is TGCAGTGCTTCCGGGTCTAAGGATGAGCAGTTCTTC.